The sequence of this T cell receptor beta chain was determined in a study of blood T cell repertoires in COVID-19. Study-wide background: From T cells, B-cell-depleted T cells, or PBMCs came the material, which was cDNA or gDNA.

V lost 7 bases to trimming and J lost 0 bases, with 12 bases between them. This CDR3 comprises 14 residues. The germline CDR1 and CDR2 sequences are MNHEY and SVGAGI. In the original workflow: Estimates of nucleated cell counts were drawn from the amplification of reference gene primers. This table comes from immunoSEQ multiplex PCR, and its TCRdb copy is limited to in-frame clones, with some not included. That table is the source of V, J and clone size, and D and trimming were worked out from the DNA. The sample holds around 130,000 clones, roughly 90% seen once. Recruited during active infection, patients (from Seattle) were subsequently followed longitudinally.

The V gene is TRBV6-5, the J gene TRBJ1-2; D perhaps matches TRBD1 (5 bases). The sequence derives from a human donor with COVID-19, enrolled during active disease. The donor label of this sample is uncertain. The source material was peripheral blood. The CDR3 sequence is CASTRGGSNYGYTF. In nucleotides, the CDR3 is TGTGCCAGCACCCGTGGGGGGTCTAACTATGGCTACACCTTC.